This TCR beta chain emerged from a study of technical replicates of blood from a handful of donors. Using immunoSEQ multiplex PCR, the repertoire was profiled, and TCRdb retains in-frame clones only, with some absent. The sample includes 79,000 or so clones, about 91% seen only once; the top ten take 0.25%. The TCR was taken from a human donor in good health. Specimen: T cells isolated from PBMCs.

CDR3 amino acids: CASSERGGDQPQHF. In DNA form, the CDR3 reads TGTGCCAGCAGTGAAAGAGGGGGGGATCAGCCCCAGCATTTT. The chain links TRBV6-1 to TRBJ1-5; D perhaps matches TRBD1 (6 bases). V was trimmed by 2 bases and J by 5 bases, leaving 10 bases between them. This CDR3 spans 14 amino acids. The germline CDR1 and CDR2 sequences are MNHNS and SASEGT.